This entry lists 4 T cell receptor beta chains sequenced from one sample in a study of memory CD8 T cells in hepatitis C reinfection. Libraries were prepared by immunoSEQ multiplex PCR; TCRdb keeps only in-frame clonotypes and omits some of them. The sample has a few thousand clones, over 80% seen once. Described time point: peak reinfection, 3 to 8 weeks after reinfection detection. No in vitro expansion preceded TCR sequencing of the sorted cells. Sequencing was carried out using naive CD8+ T cells sorted from blood. These TCRs come from a man aged 45-65 years with hepatitis C virus infection.

This sequence joins TRBV27 and TRBJ2-7, with 10 bases lining up with TRBD2. The V gene's germline CDR1 is MNHEY and CDR2 SMNVEV (reference sequence). This CDR3 is built from 15 residues. V lost 5 bases, J lost 3 bases, and 7 bases stayed unmatched. The CDR3: CASSPTSGIRYEQYF. The CDR3 DNA sequence: TGTGCCAGCAGTCCCACTAGCGGGATACGCTACGAGCAGTACTTC.

The rearrangement joins TRBV28 to TRBJ2-3; 7 nucleotides line up with TRBD1. CDR1 is MDHEN, CDR2 SYDVKM, per germline. This CDR3 has 15 residues. Losses at the gene ends were 1 base for V and 1 base for J; bases not matched to a gene: 2. Written as DNA, the CDR3 is TGTGCCAGCAGTTTATCGGGACAGCGCACAGATACGCAGTATTTT. Translated, it gives CASSLSGQRTDTQYF.

CDR3 loop: CASSFFGTGPPNTEAFF. The CDR3 DNA sequence: TGTGCCAGCAGCTTTTTCGGGACAGGGCCTCCGAACACTGAAGCTTTCTTT. The chain is built from TRBV5-4 and TRBJ1-1; TRBD1 matches at 9 bases. Germline-derived CDR1 and CDR2 are SGHNT and YYREEE (reference sequence). V shed 2 bases and J 1 base; nucleotides not matched to a gene: 9. The CDR3 has 17 residues.

About this clone itself: Other DNA sequences in this sample translate to the same CDR3. The chain joins TRBV30 to TRBJ2-1; perhaps TRBD1 as D (5 bases). Trimming shortened V by 4 bases and J by 8 bases, and 15 bases separated the two germline ends. Per the germline V gene, CDR1 is GTSNPN and CDR2 is SVGIG (reference sequence). CDR3 length equals 13 residues. CDR3 in amino acids: CAWTAGLGYEQFF. The CDR3 nucleotides are TGTGCCTGGACCGCAGGGTTAGGGTATGAGCAGTTCTTC.